Below, 32 T cell receptor beta chains from the same sample are listed, as sequenced in a study of metastatic and nonmetastatic thyroid tumors. Via MiXCR, TCRdb re-called the PCR reads. The sample has 35,000 to 45,000 clones, less than 25% seen once. No patient had received any treatment before thyroid surgery. The sequenced sample was blood. Source of these receptors: a female donor with papillary thyroid cancer or a benign thyroid nodule (not recorded which). Some clones in this sample may be carry-over from other donors' samples.

The chain has TRBV7-3 and TRBJ2-2; D gene ambiguous. V lost 2 bases to trimming and J lost 4 bases, with 11 bases between them. The CDR3 runs 15 residues. Germline lookup yields CDR1 SGHTA and CDR2 FQGTGA. CDR3 coding DNA: TGTGCCAGCAGCTTAGAAGGGTCGAGCACCGGGGAGCTGTTTTTT. Protein sequence: CASSLEGSSTGELFF.

The table lists this clone with a few counts. The junction departs from the called germline gene at one end, perhaps through a read error. V usage is TRBV6-1 and J usage is TRBJ2-5; 14 bases are a match to TRBD2. The CDR3 totals 17 residues. Germline lookup yields CDR1 MNHNS and CDR2 SASEGT. CDR3 in amino acids: CASSDYPGLAGEETKYF. Written as DNA, the CDR3 is TGTGCCAGCAGTGATTACCCGGGACTAGCGGGGGAGGAGACCAAGTACTTC.

The chain is built from TRBV27 and TRBJ1-2; D is unresolved. CDR1 MNHEY and CDR2 SMNVEV come from the germline V gene (reference sequence). The CDR3 runs to 12 residues. V lost 7 bases, J lost 5 bases, and 11 bases lay in between. The CDR3 DNA sequence: TGTGCCAGCATATCATCCGTTTATGGCTACACCTTC. Translated: CASISSVYGYTF.

V is TRBV6-1 and J is TRBJ1-1; D might be TRBD1 (5 bases). This CDR3 is built from 15 residues. Trimming stripped 4 bases from V and 7 bases from J, with 19 bases between. The germline CDR1 and CDR2 sequences are MNHNS and SASEGT. The CDR3 is CASSGQRWALDEAFF. The CDR3 region has the DNA TGTGCCAGCAGTGGACAGCGGTGGGCCTTGGATGAAGCTTTCTTT.

The chain carries TRBV6-1 and TRBJ2-1; no clear D gene. The CDR3 is made up of 14 amino acids. Germline loops: CDR1 MNHNS, CDR2 SASEGT. V lost 3 bases to trimming and J lost 6 bases, with 12 bases between them. The CDR3 region has the DNA TGTGCCAGCAGTGATAGGGCTCTGCCCAATGAGCAGTTCTTC. Translation gives CASSDRALPNEQFF.

This clone was seen a few times. V is TRBV27 and J is TRBJ1-1, with D tentatively TRBD1 (5 bases). CDR1 and CDR2 (germline): MNHEY, SMNVEV (reference sequence). The CDR3 sequence is 14 residues long. The CDR3 loop reads CVISDRQMNTEAFF. The CDR3 DNA follows: TGTGTCATCTCTGACAGACAAATGAACACTGAAGCTTTCTTT.

This clone was seen more than once but under ten times. This chain connects TRBV12-3 or TRBV12-4 to TRBJ2-2, with D possibly being TRBD1 (6 bases). The CDR3 is 14 amino acids. V lost 4 bases to trimming and J lost 5 bases, with 11 bases between them. CDR3 DNA sequence: TGTGCCAGCAGTTGGACAGAGAAAACCGGGGAGCTGTTTTTT. Its protein product is CASSWTEKTGELFF.

This clone was found many times. The rearrangement uses TRBV24-1 and TRBJ2-1; TRBD2 agrees at 9 bases. Trimming cost V 0 bases and J 9 bases; bases outside gene matches: 14. The CDR3 totals 18 residues. From germline, CDR1 is KGHDR and CDR2 SFDVKD. Written as DNA, the CDR3 is TGTGCCACCAGTGATTTGGATAGCGGGAGCGACCACCCCACTGAGCAGTTCTTC. Translation gives CATSDLDSGSDHPTEQFF.

This chain connects TRBV6-1 to TRBJ2-2; D perhaps matches TRBD2 (6 bases). The CDR3 length is 15 residues. The V gene lost 5 bases and the J gene lost 1 base, with 11 bases spanning the gap. CDR1 MNHNS and CDR2 SASEGT come from the germline V gene. The CDR3 loop is CASSPWRGNTGELFF. The DNA of the CDR3 is TGTGCCAGCAGTCCCTGGCGGGGGAACACCGGGGAGCTGTTTTTT.

This clone was recorded a few times. V gene TRBV7-3 combines with J gene TRBJ2-2; TRBD1 aligns across 11 bases. The CDR3 covers 17 residues. The J segment lost 5 bases and the V segment lost 5 bases, leaving 10 bases of the junction unmatched. Germline values: CDR1 SGHTA, CDR2 FQGTGA. In DNA, the CDR3 is TGTGCCAGCAGCGCTACGGGACAGGGGGTTAGGACCGGGGAGCTGTTTTTT. This gives the protein CASSATGQGVRTGELFF. The variable domain in full, completed from reference TRBV7-3 and TRBJ2-2, reads GAGVSQTPSNKVTEKGKYVELRCDPISGHTALYWYRQSLGQGPEFLIYFQGTGAADDSGLPNDRFFAVRPEGSVSTLKIQRTERGDSAVYLCASSATGQGVRTGELFFGEGSRLTVL.

At least ten counts were recorded for this clone. The chain is built from TRBV20-1 and TRBJ2-1; 13 nucleotides align to TRBD2. This CDR3 region has 16 residues. CDR1 and CDR2 from the germline V gene are DFQATT and SNEGSKA (reference sequence). V was clipped by 4 bases and J by 3 bases; unmatched bases: 6. CDR3 residues: CSAKGTSGIFYNEQFF. The CDR3 region has the DNA TGCAGTGCTAAGGGGACTAGCGGGATATTCTACAATGAGCAGTTCTTC.

Details on this clone: Since a much larger clone is just one base distant, this may be a read error. The genes are TRBV29-1 and TRBJ2-3; D unresolved. CDR1 and CDR2 (germline): SQVTM, ANQGSEA. This CDR3 region has 12 residues. Trimming took 8 bases from V and 1 from J, leaving 10 bases between them. CDR3 residues: CSSTLGTDTQYF. The DNA for the CDR3 is TGCAGCTCTACCCTTGGCACAGATACGCAGTATTTT.

Ten or more counts support this clone. The chain joins TRBV30 to TRBJ2-7; 14 bases agree with TRBD2. The trim removed 4 bases at V and 5 bases at J, leaving 4 bases unmatched. Germline V gives CDR1 GTSNPN, CDR2 SVGIG (reference sequence). The length of the CDR3 is 14 residues. The CDR3 region has the DNA TGTGCCTGGACCGGGGGACTAGCGGGAGACGAGCAGTACTTC. Its protein is CAWTGGLAGDEQYF.

This clone appeared a few times. The chain joins TRBV20-1 to TRBJ2-7; TRBD2 matches at 8 bases. The CDR3 extends over 15 amino acids. With V trimmed by 0 bases and J by 4 bases, 8 bases remained unmatched. CDR1 is DFQATT, CDR2 SNEGSKA, per germline (reference sequence). CDR3 coding DNA: TGCAGTGCTAGAGACAGTAGCGGGATGGGATACGAGCAGTACTTC. Its protein is CSARDSSGMGYEQYF.

With respect to this clone: One junction end disagrees with the germline gene, perhaps due to a read error. The V and J genes are TRBV30 and TRBJ2-6; D not certain. Germline CDR1 and CDR2: GTSNPN and SVGIG (reference sequence). The CDR3 runs to 13 residues. The CDR3 DNA follows: TGTGCCTGGCTCCTCACTGGTGCCAACGTCCTGACTTTC. Translated, it gives CAWLLTGANVLTF. Full variable domain (outside the CDR3, taken from reference TRBV30 and TRBJ2-6): SQTIHQWPATLVQPVGSPLSLECTVEGTSNPNLYWYRQAAGRGLQLLFYSVGIGQISSEVPQNLSASRPQDRQFILSSKKLLLSDSGFYLCAWLLTGANVLTFGAGSRLTVL.

This clone was picked up many times. The chain has TRBV29-1 and TRBJ2-3, with 7 bases aligning to TRBD1. CDR1 and CDR2 (germline): SQVTM, ANQGSEA. There are 12 residues in the CDR3. V shed 6 bases and J 1 base; nucleotides not matched to a gene: 1. CDR3 residues: CSVGQGTDTQYF. For the CDR3, the DNA is TGCAGCGTAGGACAGGGCACAGATACGCAGTATTTT.

Only one count was recorded for this clone. The chain has TRBV7-9 and TRBJ2-5; D call uncertain. Trimming stripped 1 base from V and 2 bases from J, with 5 bases between. The CDR3 has 13 residues. CDR1 SEHNR and CDR2 FQNEAQ come from the germline V gene (reference sequence). The CDR3 bases are TGTGCCAGCAGCTTAGGCTTACAAGAGACCCAGTACTTC. It yields the protein CASSLGLQETQYF.

This chain links TRBV6-1 with TRBJ1-5; 7 bases are a match to TRBD1. The V gene's germline CDR1 is MNHNS and CDR2 SASEGT. The CDR3 is 16 residues long. V shed 3 bases, J shed 4 bases, and the junction held 9 bases outside the gene matches. The chain's CDR3 is CASSEGQSYRNQPQHF. The CDR3 nucleotides read TGTGCCAGCAGTGAGGGACAGAGCTATAGAAATCAGCCCCAGCATTTT.

This chain uses TRBV3-1 with TRBJ2-1; D remains ambiguous. The CDR3 length is 15 residues. V lost 0 bases to trimming and J lost 0 bases, with 6 bases between them. The V gene's germline CDR1 is LGHDT and CDR2 YNNKEL (reference sequence). The CDR3 DNA reads as TGTGCCAGCAGCCAAGACCCGAGCTCCTACAATGAGCAGTTCTTC. It translates to CASSQDPSSYNEQFF.

This clone was seen repeatedly, ten times or more. CDR3 region: CASSPLDGRLSYNEQFF. The CDR3 DNA reads TGTGCCAGCAGCCCCCTGGATGGGAGGCTCTCCTACAATGAGCAGTTCTTC. The J gene is TRBJ2-1, the V gene TRBV13; weak D call: TRBD2 (6 bases). There are 17 residues in the CDR3. Trimming cost V 5 bases and J 0 bases, with 17 bases left between them. The germline CDR1 and CDR2 sequences are PRHDT and FYEKMQ (reference sequence).

On this clone itself: Germline and junction disagree at one end, which may indicate a read error. For the CDR3, the DNA is TGTCCCAGTAGTCCAGCGCCCTCCACCCACGAGCAGTACTTC. It yields the protein CPSSPAPSTHEQYF. The chain carries TRBV19 and TRBJ2-7; no definite D call. The CDR3 extends over 14 amino acids. Per germline, CDR1 LNHDA and CDR2 SQIVND (reference sequence).

The chain links TRBV6-1 to TRBJ1-5; possibly TRBD1 for D (6 bases). The CDR3 loop spans 13 amino acids. V gave up 8 bases and J gave up 2 bases, with 10 bases separating them. CDR1 and CDR2 from the germline V gene are MNHNS and SASEGT. CDR3 loop: CASEGVGNQPQHF. CDR3 coding DNA: TGTGCCAGCGAGGGGGTTGGCAATCAGCCCCAGCATTTT.

This rearrangement joins TRBV11-2 to TRBJ2-7; 8 positions match TRBD1. The CDR3 extends over 12 amino acids. V was pared by 3 bases and J by 6 bases, with 1 base of the junction left unmatched. Germline loops: CDR1 SGHAT, CDR2 FQNNGV. The CDR3 nucleotides are TGTGCCAGCAGCTTGGACAGGGTCGAGCAGTACTTC. Translated: CASSLDRVEQYF.

By share of the sample, this clone is medium-sized. CDR3: CASSPNYYSYEQYF. The CDR3 nucleotides read TGTGCCAGCAGCCCCAACTATTACTCCTACGAGCAGTACTTC. The chain joins TRBV6-2 or TRBV6-3 to TRBJ2-7; no clear D gene. The CDR3 length is 14 residues. V was trimmed by 6 bases and J by 0 bases, leaving 12 bases between them. CDR1 is MNHEY, CDR2 SVGEGT, per germline.

At least ten counts were recorded for this clone. V and J are TRBV9 and TRBJ1-2; D possibly corresponds to TRBD1 (5 bases). The CDR3 contains 16 residues. Germline CDR1 and CDR2: SGDLS and YYNGEE. The ends were cut back, 3 bases at V and 7 bases at J, with 22 bases in the middle. The CDR3 reads CASSAPWGRDYSGYTF. CDR3 in DNA: TGTGCCAGCAGCGCTCCCTGGGGCAGGGACTATTCTGGCTACACCTTC.

The J gene is TRBJ2-7, the V gene TRBV20-1; the match to TRBD2 covers 8 bases. CDR3 length equals 15 residues. V lost 6 bases and J lost 4; bases outside the gene matches: 14. Per germline, CDR1 DFQATT and CDR2 SNEGSKA (reference sequence). CDR3 sequence reads: CSAKRSGSMGYEQYF. The DNA of the CDR3 is TGCAGTGCCAAGAGGAGCGGGAGTATGGGTTACGAGCAGTACTTC.

Only a few counts were recorded for this clone. The chain employs TRBV20-1 and TRBJ2-3, with TRBD2 identical over 14 bases. V was pared by 6 bases and J by 2 bases, with 22 bases of the junction left unmatched. Germline CDR1 is DFQATT and CDR2 is SNEGSKA (reference sequence). This CDR3 is 21 amino acids long. The CDR3 here is CSAETTLLGLAGAGLTDTQYF. The CDR3 nucleotides read TGCAGTGCGGAGACCACGCTCCTGGGACTAGCGGGAGCGGGGCTCACAGATACGCAGTATTTT.

V and J are TRBV5-1 and TRBJ2-7; D might be TRBD1 (5 bases). Deletions cut 0 bases from V and 4 bases from J, with 17 bases between. CDR1 and CDR2 (germline): SGHRS, YFSETQ. The CDR3 runs 16 residues. CDR3 residues: CASSLDPGRGRYEQYF. CDR3 nucleotides: TGCGCCAGCAGCTTGGATCCGGGTAGGGGCCGTTACGAGCAGTACTTC.

This clone was seen at least ten times. The gene calls are TRBV30 and TRBJ2-3; 14 nucleotides match TRBD2. Germline trimming cut 4 bases from V and 4 bases from J; bases unmatched to any gene: 7. The V gene's germline CDR1 is GTSNPN and CDR2 SVGIG (reference sequence). The CDR3 is 16 residues long. This chain's CDR3 is CAWTWTSGRMADTQYF. CDR3 nucleotide sequence: TGTGCCTGGACGTGGACTAGCGGGAGGATGGCAGATACGCAGTATTTT. Combining the CDR3 with reference TRBV30 and TRBJ2-3 gives the whole variable domain SQTIHQWPATLVQPVGSPLSLECTVEGTSNPNLYWYRQAAGRGLQLLFYSVGIGQISSEVPQNLSASRPQDRQFILSSKKLLLSDSGFYLCAWTWTSGRMADTQYFGPGTRLTVL.

The chain couples TRBV20-1 to TRBJ1-1, with D possibly being TRBD1 (5 bases). Germline V gene data show CDR1 as DFQATT and CDR2 as SNEGSKA (reference sequence). This CDR3 comprises 15 residues. V shed 5 bases and J shed 2 bases, with 18 bases lying between them. In nucleotides, the CDR3 is TGCAGTGCTCAGAGACGACAGTGTATTAACACTGAAGCTTTCTTT. Protein sequence: CSAQRRQCINTEAFF.

This clone was counted many times. The genes are TRBV30 and TRBJ1-2; 10 bases line up with TRBD1. From germline, CDR1 is GTSNPN and CDR2 SVGIG (reference sequence). V trimming: 4 bases; J trimming: 7 bases; junction bases outside the gene matches: 9. The CDR3 has 14 amino acids. Here the CDR3 reads CAWTTTGGAGGYTF. The DNA for the CDR3 is TGTGCCTGGACTACGACAGGGGGCGCAGGTGGCTACACCTTC.

Turning to this clone: A single base separates this from a much larger clone, so it may be a read error. V usage is TRBV24-1 and J usage is TRBJ2-5; D gene uncertain. The CDR3 contains 15 residues. Germline V gene data show CDR1 as KGHDR and CDR2 as SFDVKD. The V gene lost 5 bases and the J gene lost 3 bases, with 15 bases spanning the gap. CDR3 coding DNA: TGTGCCACCAGTGTCGGGCGACAACCGAAAGAGACCCAGTACTTC. Residues: CATSVGRQPKETQYF.